These 6 T cell receptor beta chains came from one sample sequenced in a study of shared clonotypes between healthy human individuals. Produced via immunoSEQ multiplex PCR; TCRdb's table is partial and in-frame only. The table includes fewer than 700,000 clones, around 78% detected once. The material sequenced was PBMCs. Source of these receptors: a woman between 40 and 50 years old in good health. Some clones in this sample may be carry-over from other donors' samples.

About this clone: It differs at one base from a far larger clone, so likely a read error. The rearrangement joins TRBV2 to TRBJ1-5; the match to TRBD1 covers 9 bases. Germline V lookup: CDR1 SNHLY, CDR2 FYNNEI. The CDR3 extends over 15 amino acids. The chain's CDR3 is CASSGDRDSSQPQHF. The CDR3 DNA reads as TGTGCCAGCAGTGGGGACAGGGACAGCAGTCAGCCCCAGCATTTT.

V usage is TRBV27 and J usage is TRBJ2-2; D not resolved. This CDR3 comprises 16 residues. The germline V gene has CDR1 MNHEY and CDR2 SMNVEV (reference sequence). V was cut by 6 bases and J by 6 bases, with 20 bases left in between. The CDR3 loop reads CASRSPGPNYSGELFF. The CDR3 DNA reads as TGTGCCAGCAGATCCCCCGGACCTAACTATTCCGGGGAGCTGTTTTTT.

The J gene is TRBJ2-1, the V gene TRBV7-8, with D possibly being TRBD2 (8 bases). This CDR3 comprises 16 residues. From germline, CDR1 is SGHVS and CDR2 FQNEAQ. V lost 5 bases and J 4 bases, leaving 18 bases between the germline ends. Written as DNA, the CDR3 is TGTGCCAGCAGCCCCGGGGGGGGACAGAGATACAATGAGCAGTTCTTC. It codes for CASSPGGGQRYNEQFF.

As concerns this clone: The same CDR3 is also encoded by other DNA sequences in this sample. The genes are TRBV13 and TRBJ2-7; TRBD1 agrees at 8 bases. CDR1 PRHDT and CDR2 FYEKMQ come from the germline V gene (reference sequence). Trimming removed 5 bases from V and 4 bases from J; junction bases left unmatched: 4. The CDR3 sequence is 13 residues long. Here the CDR3 reads CASSPGTGYEQYF. DNA of the CDR3: TGTGCCAGCAGCCCTGGGACAGGTTACGAGCAGTACTTC.

The chain combines TRBV5-4 with TRBJ1-2, with D perhaps TRBD1 (5 bases). The V and J ends lost 0 bases and 4 bases respectively, with 10 bases between them. CDR3 length: 14 amino acids. From germline, CDR1 is SGHNT and CDR2 YYREEE (reference sequence). CDR3 residues: CASSLGRGTYGYTF. CDR3 bases: TGTGCCAGCAGCTTGGGGAGGGGTACCTATGGCTACACCTTC.

This clone was observed many times. This rearrangement joins TRBV6-6 to TRBJ1-3, with 7 bases that match TRBD1. V shed 8 bases and J 7 bases; nucleotides not matched to a gene: 11. Germline V gene sequence: CDR1 MNHNY, CDR2 SVGAGI (reference sequence). The CDR3 runs 14 residues. The CDR3 region has the DNA TGTGCCAGCGGGAATAGGGGGCGAGGGAACACCATATATTTT. Its translation is CASGNRGRGNTIYF.